This T cell receptor (beta chain) was obtained from a study of ipilimumab plus nivolumab after autologous stem cell transplantation. Study-wide context: Myeloma cases were transplant-naive high-risk or relapsed within 3 years post first autologous transplant. The study's findings and limits: The authors say TCR, Treg and microbiome findings warrant further study.

Patients got ipilimumab 1 mg/kg beginning 14 to 28 days post-transplant. Assay used: immunoSEQ multiplex PCR; TCRdb lists only in-frame clones, some missing. The sample includes 43,000 or so clones, more than 70% seen only once; the top ten take approximately 0.8%. Concerning this clone itself: Its specificity is unknown.

The material was PBMCs, obtained in a trial of ipilimumab plus nivolumab as post-transplant consolidation. The TCR was taken from a male donor with multiple myeloma.

The CDR3 region has the DNA TGTGCCACCAGCAGAGGACAGGGGACAGGGGACACCATATATTTT. This encodes CATSRGQGTGDTIYF. V and J are TRBV15 and TRBJ1-3; TRBD1 agrees at 10 bases. The CDR3 has 15 residues. V lost 1 base and J lost 8; bases outside the gene matches: 5. CDR1 and CDR2 from the germline V gene are LNHNV and YYDKDF (reference sequence).